These 23 T cell receptor beta chains share one sample of origin, sequenced in a study of blood T cell repertoires in COVID-19. Produced via immunoSEQ multiplex PCR; TCRdb's table is partial and in-frame only. Among about 50,000 clones listed, more than 85% were seen once. Material for sequencing was peripheral blood. These receptors came from a man aged 35 to 55 with active COVID-19.

The rearrangement uses TRBV7-2 and TRBJ2-3; D is possibly TRBD2 (6 bases). Germline V gene data show CDR1 as SGHTA and CDR2 as FQGNSA. This CDR3 region has 15 residues. The V end was cut by 3 bases, the J end by 4 bases, with 14 bases between. The CDR3 sequence is CASSLEGIDSDTQYF. For the CDR3, the DNA is TGTGCCAGCAGCTTGGAGGGAATTGACTCAGATACGCAGTATTTT.

The chain carries TRBV5-4 and TRBJ2-3; D gene unclear. This CDR3 has 15 residues. CDR1 and CDR2 (germline): SGHNT, YYREEE (reference sequence). Deletions cut 0 bases from V and 0 bases from J, with 8 bases between. CDR3 protein: CASSLGSTSTDTQYF. For the CDR3, the DNA is TGTGCCAGCAGCTTGGGCTCTACTAGCACAGATACGCAGTATTTT. The whole variable domain, remainder taken from reference TRBV5-4 and TRBJ2-3, is ETGVTQSPTHLIKTRGQQVTLRCSSQSGHNTVSWYQQALGQGPQFIFQYYREEENGRGNFPPRFSGLQFPNYSSELNVNALELDDSALYLCASSLGSTSTDTQYFGPGTRLTVL.

This clone showed up just a few times. A junction end diverges from the germline sequence, so it may reflect a read error. The chain uses TRBV2 and TRBJ2-7, with 9 bases aligning to TRBD2. Germline V CDR1 and CDR2: SNHLY, FYNNEI. The CDR3 is 11 amino acids. CDR3 protein: CASSGYSGSPF. CDR3 nucleotide sequence: TGTGCCAGCAGTGGGTATAGCGGGAGCCCCTTC.

The J gene is TRBJ2-7, the V gene TRBV2, with a weak D call TRBD2 (5 bases). The germline CDR1 and CDR2 sequences are SNHLY and FYNNEI. The V and J ends lost 8 bases and 4 bases respectively, with 18 bases between them. This CDR3 contains 14 residues. The DNA of the CDR3 is TGTGCCAGCGGAGGAGGACGAGATCCGTACGAGCAGTACTTC. Encoded protein: CASGGGRDPYEQYF.

This sequence joins TRBV6-5 and TRBJ2-7; 9 bases are shared with TRBD1. Unmatched junction bases numbered 4, after V lost 2 bases and J lost 2 bases. There are 15 residues in the CDR3. CDR1 is MNHEY and CDR2 is SVGAGI in the germline V gene. CDR3 sequence reads: CASSYLGQGAYEQYF. CDR3 DNA sequence: TGTGCCAGCAGTTACCTGGGACAGGGAGCCTACGAGCAGTACTTC.

The table lists this clone with a count of one. This chain's CDR3 is CALQRTDSTDTQYF. CDR3 nucleotides: TGTGCCTTGCAAAGGACAGATAGCACAGATACGCAGTATTTT. The chain uses TRBV24-1 and TRBJ2-3; tentatively, D is TRBD1 (6 bases). The V gene's germline CDR1 is KGHDR and CDR2 SFDVKD. The CDR3 runs to 14 residues. The V and J ends lost 12 bases and 0 bases respectively, with 15 bases between them.

This chain uses TRBV6-5 with TRBJ1-2; TRBD1 might be the D (5 bases). Trimming removed 2 bases at V and 4 bases at J, with 17 bases between. This CDR3 has 16 amino acids. Germline CDR1 reads MNHEY; CDR2 reads SVGAGI. The CDR3 region is CASSYTPTVGLYGYTF. CDR3 coding DNA: TGTGCCAGCAGTTACACCCCGACAGTCGGCCTCTATGGCTACACCTTC.

The V call is TRBV6-1, the J call TRBJ2-5, with 10 bases fitting TRBD2. With 2 bases clipped from V and 2 bases from J, the junction kept 14 bases outside the gene matches. There are 19 residues in the CDR3. The V gene's germline CDR1 is MNHNS and CDR2 SASEGT. The CDR3 spells CASSEKGLAGARPQETQYF. CDR3 in DNA: TGTGCCAGCAGTGAAAAGGGCCTAGCGGGAGCGAGACCACAAGAGACCCAGTACTTC.

This chain uses TRBV5-1 with TRBJ1-1; D is ambiguous. The V end was cut by 0 bases, the J end by 5 bases, with 14 bases between. CDR1 and CDR2 (germline): SGHRS, YFSETQ. The length of the CDR3 is 15 residues. DNA for the CDR3: TGCGCCAGCAGCTTGGGGGTCCGGGATGGAACTGAAGCTTTCTTT. It translates to CASSLGVRDGTEAFF.

The chain combines TRBV23-1 with TRBJ2-4, with TRBD1 matching 10 bases. TRBV23-1 is an ORF, and what it does is uncertain. This CDR3 spans 23 amino acids. After removal of 2 bases from V and 5 bases from J, the junction contained 27 bases not matched to a gene. The CDR3 sequence: CASSQIAPIRQGADETAENIQYF. The CDR3 DNA follows: TGCGCCAGCAGTCAAATCGCGCCCATTAGACAGGGGGCGGATGAGACGGCGGAAAACATTCAGTACTTC.

There are a few counts of this clone. The chain combines TRBV2 with TRBJ1-5, with D hard to call. V was shortened by 4 bases and J by 4 bases, with 11 bases between the two germline ends. This CDR3 comprises 14 residues. Germline V gives CDR1 SNHLY, CDR2 FYNNEI. CDR3 sequence reads: CASSGGSGNQPQHF. The DNA for the CDR3 is TGTGCCAGCAGTGGGGGTTCGGGGAATCAGCCCCAGCATTTT.

The chain carries TRBV11-1 and TRBJ2-7, with 7 bases matching TRBD1. Germline CDR1 SGHAT, CDR2 FQDESV (reference sequence). The CDR3 has 16 residues. After removal of 5 bases from V and 5 bases from J, the junction contained 15 bases not matched to a gene. The CDR3 loop reads CASSPPTGKGPDEQYF. The DNA for the CDR3 is TGTGCCAGCAGCCCACCGACAGGGAAGGGGCCCGACGAGCAGTACTTC.

The CDR3 DNA reads as TGTGCCACCAGTGACCAAGGACTAGCGGGAGGAGAGACCCAGTACTTC. Translation: CATSDQGLAGGETQYF. The chain couples TRBV24-1 to TRBJ2-5; 14 bases are shared with TRBD2. Germline-derived CDR1 and CDR2 are KGHDR and SFDVKD. The trim removed 4 bases at V and 4 bases at J, leaving 4 bases unmatched. There are 16 residues in the CDR3.

J is TRBJ2-7 and V is TRBV5-6; D ambiguous. CDR1 and CDR2 from the germline V gene are SGHDT and YYEEEE. Trimming cost V 1 base and J 4 bases, with 9 bases left between them. The CDR3 spans 13 residues. CDR3 sequence reads: CASSLLPGYEQYF. The CDR3 coding sequence is TGTGCCAGCAGCTTGTTACCGGGTTACGAGCAGTACTTC.

For the CDR3, the DNA is TGTGCCAGCAGTTCTTGGACTAGCGGGAGAGACAATGAGCAGTTCTTC. It translates to CASSSWTSGRDNEQFF. The chain recombines TRBV6-2 or TRBV6-3 with TRBJ2-1, with 13 bases aligning to TRBD2. CDR3 length equals 16 residues. V shed 4 bases, J shed 5 bases, and the junction held 5 bases outside the gene matches. Looked up from germline, CDR1 is MNHEY and CDR2 is SVGEGT.

This clone was observed once. This chain links TRBV6-5 with TRBJ2-7; TRBD1 agrees at 10 bases. Germline V lookup: CDR1 MNHEY, CDR2 SVGAGI. Trimming removed 6 bases from V and 3 bases from J; junction bases left unmatched: 8. There are 15 residues in the CDR3. The CDR3 nucleotides are TGTGCCAGCAGATCCGGGACAGGGGTTTTCTACGAGCAGTACTTC. Its translation is CASRSGTGVFYEQYF.

V and J are TRBV5-1 and TRBJ2-1; possible D gene TRBD2, 7 bases. Germline assignment: CDR1 SGHRS and CDR2 YFSETQ. V was cut by 0 bases and J by 7 bases, with 20 bases left in between. This CDR3 is 17 amino acids long. The CDR3 protein is CASSLGGSSRGGNEQFF. DNA for the CDR3: TGCGCCAGCAGCTTGGGAGGGTCTTCGAGGGGGGGAAATGAGCAGTTCTTC.

This rearrangement joins TRBV27 to TRBJ1-2; a possible D gene is TRBD1 (6 bases). V lost 5 bases and J lost 5, with 12 bases in between. The CDR3 totals 13 residues. CDR1 MNHEY and CDR2 SMNVEV come from the germline V gene (reference sequence). CDR3 in amino acids: CASSRVRGYGYTF. The CDR3 DNA reads as TGTGCCAGCAGTCGTGTCAGGGGTTATGGCTACACCTTC.

The rearrangement uses TRBV7-8 and TRBJ1-5; unclear D gene. V dropped 6 bases and J dropped 4 bases, with 16 bases sitting between them. Germline V CDR1 and CDR2: SGHVS, FQNEAQ. The length of the CDR3 is 15 residues. CDR3 protein: CASSISGDGNQPQHF. The DNA for the CDR3 is TGTGCCAGCAGTATCAGTGGAGATGGGAATCAGCCCCAGCATTTT.

The rearrangement joins TRBV19 to TRBJ2-7; 7 bases are shared with TRBD1. V shed 5 bases and J 6 bases; nucleotides not matched to a gene: 7. Germline V lookup: CDR1 LNHDA, CDR2 SQIVND (reference sequence). The CDR3 is 13 residues long. CDR3 in amino acids: CASSSHPGGEQYF. CDR3 nucleotides: TGTGCCAGTAGTTCGCACCCAGGGGGCGAGCAGTACTTC.

The rearrangement links TRBV27 to TRBJ1-1; 8 bases match TRBD1. V lost 3 bases, J lost 1 base, and 7 bases stayed unmatched. Germline V gene data show CDR1 as MNHEY and CDR2 as SMNVEV (reference sequence). The CDR3 totals 16 residues. The CDR3 DNA is TGTGCCAGCAGTTTTGGATTTGGACAGGGGAACACTGAAGCTTTCTTT. As protein: CASSFGFGQGNTEAFF.

This clone was seen only once. This rearrangement joins TRBV28 to TRBJ2-3, with 11 bases aligning to TRBD2. The CDR3 loop spans 21 amino acids. V shed 3 bases and J 0 bases; nucleotides not matched to a gene: 17. From germline, CDR1 is MDHEN and CDR2 SYDVKM. The CDR3 nucleotides read TGTGCCAGCAGTTTCATGGGACTAGCGGCTTTCCTAGCCTCTAGCACAGATACGCAGTATTTT. As protein: CASSFMGLAAFLASSTDTQYF.

J is TRBJ2-3 and V is TRBV19; 10 nucleotides line up with TRBD2. V trimming: 4 bases; J trimming: 4 bases; junction bases outside the gene matches: 8. Germline CDR1 and CDR2: LNHDA and SQIVND (reference sequence). This CDR3 is 16 amino acids long. The CDR3 sequence: CASSKLAGLRADTQYF. CDR3 sequence (DNA): TGTGCCAGTAGTAAACTAGCGGGATTAAGAGCAGATACGCAGTATTTT.